This is a list of T cell receptor beta chains from one sample in a study of T cell repertoires in cytomegalovirus infection. One entry per CDR3 protein results from TCRdb running MiXCR on the reads. This sample carries around 310,000 distinct CDR3 sequences, roughly 15% of them seen once, and the ten largest clones take more than 10%. The sequenced sample was PBMCs. These receptors originate from a human donor in good health (CMV status not recorded). Some clones in this sample may be carry-over from other donors' samples. Each CDR3 is given with its conserved first and last residue. The D gene is left open where the match is weak. Not all rows give a size; the values are once, few, many and, for expanded clones, a class.

v_gene: TRBV7-8
d_gene: TRBD2
j_gene: TRBJ2-7
abundance: many
CDR3aa: CASSSLREDYRYEQYF
CDR3nt: TGTGCCAGCAGCTCCTTGCGGGAGGACTACCGCTACGAGCAGTACTTC

v_gene: TRBV7-8
d_gene: -
j_gene: TRBJ1-1
abundance: many
CDR3aa: CASSKTRGTEAFF
CDR3nt: TGTGCCAGCAGCAAGACCCGGGGGACTGAAGCTTTCTTT

v_gene: TRBV28
d_gene: TRBD2
j_gene: TRBJ2-3
abundance: few
CDR3aa: CASNERGGVDTQYF
CDR3nt: TGTGCCAGCAATGAGCGGGGGGGCGTAGATACGCAGTATTTT

v_gene: TRBV6-2/TRBV6-3
d_gene: -
j_gene: TRBJ2-2
abundance: many
CDR3aa: CASIRSGQANTGELFF
CDR3nt: TGTGCCAGCATTCGGTCGGGGCAGGCGAACACCGGGGAGCTGTTTTTT

v_gene: TRBV6-2/TRBV6-3
d_gene: TRBD1
j_gene: TRBJ1-2
abundance: many
CDR3aa: CASRSGTGGDYGYTF
CDR3nt: TGTGCCAGCAGATCCGGGACAGGGGGCGACTATGGCTACACCTTC

v_gene: TRBV9
d_gene: TRBD1
j_gene: TRBJ2-5
abundance: -
CDR3aa: CASSERDRGETQYF
CDR3nt: TGTGCCAGCAGCGAGCGGGACAGGGGAGAGACCCAGTACTTC

v_gene: TRBV20-1
d_gene: -
j_gene: TRBJ1-5
abundance: few
CDR3aa: CSASIEYSNQPQHF
CDR3nt: TGCAGTGCTAGTATTGAGTATAGCAATCAGCCCCAGCATTTT

v_gene: TRBV6-5
d_gene: -
j_gene: TRBJ2-2
abundance: few
CDR3aa: CASSYDTGGAGTGELFF
CDR3nt: TGTGCCAGCAGTTACGATACGGGGGGCGCGGGCACCGGGGAGCTGTTTTTT

v_gene: TRBV28
d_gene: TRBD1
j_gene: TRBJ2-7
abundance: many
CDR3aa: CASSSGQGGRGQYF
CDR3nt: TGTGCCAGCAGCTCAGGACAGGGCGGGCGAGGGCAGTACTTC

v_gene: TRBV6-6
d_gene: -
j_gene: TRBJ2-3
abundance: -
CDR3aa: CASSLATGSPDTQYF
CDR3nt: TGTGCCAGCAGCCTAGCGACAGGGTCCCCAGATACGCAGTATTTT

v_gene: TRBV7-2
d_gene: -
j_gene: TRBJ1-1
abundance: many
CDR3aa: CASSLNRGRIAEAFF
CDR3nt: TGTGCCAGCAGCTTAAATCGGGGGAGGATCGCTGAAGCTTTCTTT

v_gene: TRBV7-2
d_gene: -
j_gene: TRBJ2-2
abundance: many
CDR3aa: CASFFIAGELFF
CDR3nt: TGTGCCAGCTTTTTCATAGCCGGGGAGCTGTTTTTT

v_gene: TRBV7-9
d_gene: TRBD2
j_gene: TRBJ2-1
abundance: few
CDR3aa: CASSLVPLAGPYNEQFF
CDR3nt: TGTGCCAGCAGCTTAGTCCCACTAGCGGGACCTTACAATGAGCAGTTCTTC

v_gene: TRBV4-2
d_gene: TRBD1
j_gene: TRBJ1-1
abundance: few
CDR3aa: CASSQDGQGGLGAFF
CDR3nt: TGTGCCAGCAGCCAAGATGGACAGGGGGGTCTAGGAGCTTTCTTT

v_gene: TRBV6-6
d_gene: -
j_gene: TRBJ1-3
abundance: -
CDR3aa: CASSHRTDSGNTIYF
CDR3nt: TGTGCCAGCAGTCACCGGACAGATTCTGGAAACACCATATATTTT

v_gene: TRBV4-1
d_gene: TRBD2
j_gene: TRBJ2-3
abundance: -
CDR3aa: CASSQAASGGAADTQYF
CDR3nt: TGTGCCAGCAGCCAAGCCGCTAGCGGGGGGGCAGCAGATACGCAGTATTTT

v_gene: TRBV19
d_gene: -
j_gene: TRBJ1-2
abundance: few
CDR3aa: CARSGGPYGYTF
CDR3nt: TGTGCCAGATCGGGCGGCCCCTATGGCTACACCTTC

v_gene: TRBV4-2
d_gene: -
j_gene: TRBJ1-5
abundance: few
CDR3aa: CASSQDRQPNQPQHF
CDR3nt: TGTGCCAGCAGCCAAGACCGACAGCCGAATCAGCCCCAGCATTTT

v_gene: TRBV5-1
d_gene: -
j_gene: TRBJ1-2
abundance: -
CDR3aa: CASSLSPADSHYGYTF
CDR3nt: TGCGCCAGCAGCTTGTCCCCCGCGGACAGTCACTATGGCTACACCTTC

v_gene: TRBV12-3/TRBV12-4
d_gene: -
j_gene: TRBJ2-6
abundance: many
CDR3aa: CASSFRANVLTF
CDR3nt: TGTGCCAGCAGTTTTAGGGCCAACGTCCTGACTTTC

v_gene: TRBV2
d_gene: -
j_gene: TRBJ2-3
abundance: -
CDR3aa: CASTYQGGDTQYF
CDR3nt: TGTGCCAGCACCTACCAAGGGGGGGATACGCAGTATTTT

v_gene: TRBV15
d_gene: TRBD1
j_gene: TRBJ2-7
abundance: -
CDR3aa: CATSTRQGFDEQYF
CDR3nt: TGTGCCACCAGCACGAGACAGGGTTTCGACGAGCAGTACTTC

v_gene: TRBV10-3
d_gene: -
j_gene: TRBJ2-4
abundance: -
CDR3aa: CAISTDSHTRPGQNIQYF
CDR3nt: TGTGCCATCAGTACCGATTCACACACTCGCCCTGGCCAAAACATTCAGTACTTC

v_gene: TRBV7-2
d_gene: TRBD1
j_gene: TRBJ2-7
abundance: many
CDR3aa: CASSFGRGNSYEQYF
CDR3nt: TGTGCCAGCAGCTTCGGCAGGGGGAACTCCTACGAGCAGTACTTC

v_gene: TRBV3-1
d_gene: -
j_gene: TRBJ2-1
abundance: -
CDR3aa: CASSPLNIDNEQFF
CDR3nt: TGTGCCAGCAGCCCTTTAAACATCGACAATGAGCAGTTCTTC

v_gene: TRBV4-2
d_gene: -
j_gene: TRBJ1-4
abundance: many
CDR3aa: CASSQPIRGHNEKLFF
CDR3nt: TGTGCCAGCAGCCAACCCATCCGGGGCCATAATGAAAAACTGTTTTTT

v_gene: TRBV20-1
d_gene: TRBD2
j_gene: TRBJ2-3
abundance: -
CDR3aa: CSARESGGFTDTQYF
CDR3nt: TGCAGTGCTAGAGAGAGCGGGGGCTTCACAGATACGCAGTATTTT

v_gene: TRBV5-6
d_gene: -
j_gene: TRBJ1-3
abundance: few
CDR3aa: CASSAHVAISGNTIYF
CDR3nt: TGTGCCAGCAGCGCACACGTCGCCATCTCTGGAAACACCATATATTTT

v_gene: TRBV20-1
d_gene: TRBD2
j_gene: TRBJ2-5
abundance: -
CDR3aa: CSAPVAGGPRETQYF
CDR3nt: TGCAGTGCTCCCGTAGCGGGGGGGCCTAGAGAGACCCAGTACTTC

v_gene: TRBV7-2
d_gene: -
j_gene: TRBJ1-2
abundance: many
CDR3aa: CASSRARGSGYGYTF
CDR3nt: TGTGCCAGCAGTCGGGCCCGGGGTTCAGGCTATGGCTACACCTTC

v_gene: TRBV7-2
d_gene: -
j_gene: TRBJ2-4
abundance: many
CDR3aa: CASSLEAGRYQYF
CDR3nt: TGTGCCAGCAGCTTAGAGGCAGGCCGCTATCAGTACTTC

v_gene: TRBV2
d_gene: -
j_gene: TRBJ1-2
abundance: -
CDR3aa: CASSDVQDLNGYTF
CDR3nt: TGTGCCAGCAGTGACGTCCAGGATCTTAATGGCTACACCTTC

v_gene: TRBV12-3/TRBV12-4
d_gene: -
j_gene: TRBJ1-1
abundance: many
CDR3aa: CARVSSIGRMAEAFF
CDR3nt: TGTGCCAGGGTCTCGAGTATAGGGCGCATGGCTGAAGCTTTCTTT

v_gene: TRBV5-4
d_gene: TRBD2
j_gene: TRBJ2-7
abundance: few
CDR3aa: CASSLELAGGQAYEQYF
CDR3nt: TGTGCCAGCAGCTTGGAACTAGCGGGGGGGCAGGCCTACGAGCAGTACTTC

v_gene: TRBV12-3/TRBV12-4
d_gene: -
j_gene: TRBJ2-1
abundance: -
CDR3aa: CASSLEGGPMNEQFF
CDR3nt: TGTGCCAGCAGTTTAGAGGGGGGGCCTATGAATGAGCAGTTCTTC

v_gene: TRBV6-2/TRBV6-3
d_gene: -
j_gene: TRBJ1-2
abundance: -
CDR3aa: CASRESPSGVKLQLYGYTF
CDR3nt: TGTGCCAGCAGAGAGAGTCCCTCAGGGGTGAAACTTCAGCTCTATGGCTACACCTTC

v_gene: TRBV5-6
d_gene: TRBD1
j_gene: TRBJ2-2
abundance: -
CDR3aa: CANSLGQGVDTGELFF
CDR3nt: TGTGCCAACAGCCTCGGACAGGGGGTTGACACCGGGGAGCTGTTTTTT

v_gene: TRBV3-1
d_gene: -
j_gene: TRBJ1-2
abundance: -
CDR3aa: CASSQGGQFNYGYTF
CDR3nt: TGTGCCAGCAGCCAAGGGGGGCAGTTCAACTATGGCTACACCTTC

v_gene: TRBV7-2
d_gene: -
j_gene: TRBJ1-4
abundance: many
CDR3aa: CASSPQGGGAGYNEKLFF
CDR3nt: TGTGCCAGCAGCCCGCAAGGGGGGGGGGCAGGATATAATGAAAAACTGTTTTTT

v_gene: TRBV5-4
d_gene: TRBD2
j_gene: TRBJ2-3
abundance: few
CDR3aa: CASSLKIAGGPTDTQYF
CDR3nt: TGTGCCAGCAGCTTAAAGATAGCGGGGGGCCCCACAGATACGCAGTATTTT

v_gene: TRBV6-1
d_gene: -
j_gene: TRBJ1-5
abundance: many
CDR3aa: CASSYNSNQPQHF
CDR3nt: TGTGCCAGCAGCTACAATAGCAATCAGCCCCAGCATTTT

v_gene: TRBV7-2
d_gene: -
j_gene: TRBJ2-1
abundance: many
CDR3aa: CASSLFIGGALRNEQFF
CDR3nt: TGTGCCAGCAGCTTGTTCATCGGCGGGGCCCTTAGGAATGAGCAGTTCTTC

v_gene: TRBV6-5
d_gene: -
j_gene: TRBJ1-2
abundance: few
CDR3aa: CASSYSVGEGYGYTF
CDR3nt: TGTGCCAGCAGTTACTCAGTTGGGGAGGGCTATGGCTACACCTTC

v_gene: TRBV7-2
d_gene: -
j_gene: TRBJ2-5
abundance: many
CDR3aa: CASSNFLTQYF
CDR3nt: TGTGCCAGCAGCAACTTTTTGACCCAGTACTTC

v_gene: TRBV4-3
d_gene: -
j_gene: TRBJ2-5
abundance: few
CDR3aa: CASSHPGIQETQYF
CDR3nt: TGCGCCAGCAGCCATCCCGGGATCCAAGAGACCCAGTACTTC

v_gene: TRBV6-6
d_gene: TRBD2
j_gene: TRBJ2-1
abundance: -
CDR3aa: CASSFRTSGGYNEQFF
CDR3nt: TGTGCCAGCAGTTTTCGGACTAGCGGGGGTTACAATGAGCAGTTCTTC

v_gene: TRBV12-5
d_gene: TRBD2
j_gene: TRBJ2-1
abundance: -
CDR3aa: CASVLGGGGAYNGQFF
CDR3nt: TGTGCTAGTGTTCTGGGGGGCGGGGGGGCATACAATGGGCAGTTCTTC

v_gene: TRBV2
d_gene: TRBD1
j_gene: TRBJ2-1
abundance: many
CDR3aa: CASSGGTGLKFF
CDR3nt: TGTGCCAGCAGCGGGGGGACAGGGTTAAAGTTCTTC

v_gene: TRBV4-1
d_gene: -
j_gene: TRBJ1-2
abundance: -
CDR3aa: CASSQEDRRGYGYTF
CDR3nt: TGCGCCAGCAGCCAAGAGGACCGGAGGGGGTATGGCTACACCTTC

v_gene: TRBV28
d_gene: -
j_gene: TRBJ2-6
abundance: -
CDR3aa: CASSLFFFRRRPSGANVLTF
CDR3nt: TGTGCCAGCAGTTTATTTTTTTTTCGGCGTCGGCCCTCTGGGGCCAACGTCCTGACTTTC

v_gene: TRBV7-3
d_gene: -
j_gene: TRBJ1-1
abundance: many
CDR3aa: CASSPSIQHEAFF
CDR3nt: TGTGCCAGCAGCCCTTCCATCCAACACGAAGCTTTCTTT

v_gene: TRBV10-3
d_gene: -
j_gene: TRBJ2-7
abundance: -
CDR3aa: CAISDLGQGSSYEQYF
CDR3nt: TGTGCCATCAGTGACTTGGGGCAAGGAAGCTCCTACGAGCAGTACTTC

v_gene: TRBV20-1
d_gene: TRBD1
j_gene: TRBJ2-5
abundance: once
CDR3aa: CSALEPGQGQETQYF
CDR3nt: TGCAGTGCTCTCGAACCGGGACAGGGCCAAGAGACCCAGTACTTC

v_gene: TRBV6-5
d_gene: TRBD1
j_gene: TRBJ1-4
abundance: few
CDR3aa: CASSTLRGTGIEKLFF
CDR3nt: TGTGCCAGCAGTACCCTCCGCGGGACAGGGATTGAAAAACTGTTTTTT

v_gene: TRBV12-3/TRBV12-4
d_gene: -
j_gene: TRBJ1-4
abundance: many
CDR3aa: CASRPGAVNEKLFF
CDR3nt: TGTGCCAGCAGGCCAGGGGCGGTTAATGAAAAACTGTTTTTT

v_gene: TRBV4-3
d_gene: -
j_gene: TRBJ2-1
abundance: few
CDR3aa: CASSPRTSYNEQFF
CDR3nt: TGCGCCAGCAGCCCCCGAACGTCCTACAATGAGCAGTTCTTC

v_gene: TRBV20-1
d_gene: -
j_gene: TRBJ2-7
abundance: many
CDR3aa: CSARTGLAYEQYF
CDR3nt: TGCAGTGCTAGGACGGGCCTCGCCTACGAGCAGTACTTC

v_gene: TRBV27
d_gene: -
j_gene: TRBJ2-1
abundance: -
CDR3aa: CASSLLSSRDEQFF
CDR3nt: TGTGCCAGCAGTTTACTCTCTAGCCGCGATGAGCAGTTCTTC

v_gene: TRBV11-2
d_gene: -
j_gene: TRBJ2-2
abundance: -
CDR3aa: CASSLDGQGFRRELFF
CDR3nt: TGTGCCAGCAGCTTAGACGGGCAGGGTTTCCGCCGGGAGCTGTTTTTT